A selection of T cell receptor beta chains follows, all from one sample in a study of T cells in Graves' hyperthyroidism and ophthalmopathy. TCRdb independently ran MiXCR on the multiplex PCR reads; one entry per CDR3 protein. The table has 480,000 or so distinct CDR3 sequences, about 45% seen once. Sequencing was performed on peripheral blood or thyroid tissue (not recorded which). The source is an adult woman with Graves' disease, either hyperthyroidism or ophthalmopathy (not recorded which). Both conserved end residues are part of each CDR3. D genes are given only for firm matches. Expanded clones are given a class, and other clones once, few, many or no size at all.

D gene	V gene	clone size	J gene	CDR3 DNA	CDR3 protein
-	TRBV7-2	many	TRBJ1-4	TGTGCCAGCAGCGCCATGTTCGGCTCCCAGGGAAAACTGTTTTTT	CASSAMFGSQGKLFF
-	TRBV4-1	-	TRBJ2-7	TGCGCCAGCAGCCCAGAGCAGGGTTCCTACGAGCAGTACTTC	CASSPEQGSYEQYF
-	TRBV20-1	-	TRBJ2-7	TGCAGTGCTAGAGATCAGAGGGCCGGGGCCTACGAGCAGTACTTC	CSARDQRAGAYEQYF
TRBD1	TRBV20-1	-	TRBJ1-2	TGCAGTGCTAGAGAGAACAGGGGAGACTCCAACTATGGCTACACCTTC	CSARENRGDSNYGYTF
TRBD1	TRBV30	-	TRBJ1-2	TGTGCCTGGAGTGTAAAGGGGGCGGACTATGGCTACACCTTC	CAWSVKGADYGYTF
TRBD2	TRBV19	-	TRBJ2-1	TGTGCCAGTACCTTAGCGGGAGAGGCTTACGAGCAGTTCTTC	CASTLAGEAYEQFF
-	TRBV14	-	TRBJ2-5	TGTGCCAGCAGCCAAGTGGCACAGTACTTC	CASSQVAQYF
-	TRBV7-6	-	TRBJ1-1	TGTGCCAGCAGTTCCGTCTCAAAAGCTTTCTTT	CASSSVSKAFF
-	TRBV7-9	-	TRBJ1-2	TGTGTCAGCAGCTTCTCAGGTGCGGGCTATGGCTACACCTTC	CVSSFSGAGYGYTF
TRBD1	TRBV5-5	many	TRBJ1-2	TGTGCCAGCAGCTTGGCCCAGGGGGGCTATGGCTACACCTTC	CASSLAQGGYGYTF
TRBD1	TRBV2	many	TRBJ2-5	TGTGCCAGCAGTAACCCCACAGGGGCCAGAGAGACCCAGTACTTC	CASSNPTGARETQYF
-	TRBV2	-	TRBJ1-6	TGTGCCAACGGGGGTGGGGTTGTCGGTTCACCCCTCCACTTT	CANGGGVVGSPLHF
-	TRBV7-3	-	TRBJ1-2	TGTGCCAGCAGCCAGACAGCCTCGAACTATGGCTACACCTTC	CASSQTASNYGYTF
-	TRBV7-2	-	TRBJ1-2	TGTGCCAGCAGCTTAGGACATGACTACACCTTC	CASSLGHDYTF
-	TRBV29-1	-	TRBJ1-1	TGCAGCGTTGAAGGGGGAATCCTGAACACTGAAGCTTTCTTT	CSVEGGILNTEAFF
-	TRBV7-2	many	TRBJ1-5	TGTGCCAGCAGCTTGGAGCACTCTGATCAGCCCCAGCATTTT	CASSLEHSDQPQHF
TRBD2	TRBV5-6	-	TRBJ2-5	TGTGCCAGCAGCTGGAGGACTAGCGGGATGGGAGAGACCCAGTACTTC	CASSWRTSGMGETQYF
TRBD1	TRBV7-9	-	TRBJ1-1	TGTGCCAGCAGCTGGACGCGAGGGGGCATGAACACTGAAGCTTTCTTT	CASSWTRGGMNTEAFF
-	TRBV19	-	TRBJ1-3	TGTGCCTGGAACATGGAGGAGTATGGAAACACCATATATTTT	CAWNMEEYGNTIYF
-	TRBV11-2	once	TRBJ2-5	TGTGCCAGCAGCTTTCAGGGAAACACTGAAGGGACCCAGTACTTC	CASSFQGNTEGTQYF
-	TRBV7-9	many	TRBJ1-1	TGTGCCAGCAGCTCGCAGGCGATGAACACTGAAGCTTTCTTT	CASSSQAMNTEAFF
TRBD1	TRBV29-1	-	TRBJ2-7	TGCAGCGTTATGGGGACAGGGATCTACGAGCAGTACTTC	CSVMGTGIYEQYF
TRBD1	TRBV12-3/TRBV12-4	-	TRBJ1-5	TGTGCCAGCAGTCTCACCGACAGGGTCAAGCCCCAGCATTTT	CASSLTDRVKPQHF
-	TRBV2	few	TRBJ2-7	TGTGCCAGGGGACCGGGACCAAACTACGAGCAGTACTTC	CARGPGPNYEQYF
-	TRBV2	many	TRBJ2-2	TGTGCCAGCAGTGATCCCCGGAGGGGAGACACCGGGGAGCTGTTTTTT	CASSDPRRGDTGELFF
-	TRBV11-2	once	TRBJ1-2	TGTGCCAGCAGCTCCTCAGGGCAGGGCGAAGGCTACACCTTC	CASSSSGQGEGYTF
TRBD1	TRBV29-1	many	TRBJ2-2	TGCAGCGTTACCGCCGGGACAGGGAACACCGGGGAGCTGTTTTTT	CSVTAGTGNTGELFF
-	TRBV6-1	-	TRBJ2-5	TGTGCCAGCACCATGGGAGAGACCCAGTACTTC	CASTMGETQYF